Listed below are T cell receptor beta chains from one sample, sequenced in a study of T cells after yellow fever vaccination. TCRdb passed the 5' RACE reads through MiXCR, listing each CDR3 protein once. The sample has 200,000 to 300,000 distinct CDR3 sequences; roughly 6.2% are singletons. Source: CD4+ T cells sorted from PBMCs, taken on the day of the yellow fever booster vaccination. Every receptor here comes from a man aged 25-40 years who received the YFV17D yellow fever vaccine. CDR3s include the opening cysteine and the closing phenylalanine or tryptophan. Fields, in order: J gene, clone size, D gene, V gene, CDR3 DNA, CDR3 protein. A D gene is named only where the DNA matches it firmly. Size tells how often a clone was seen (once, few, many) or the class of an expanded clone, and some rows leave it out.

j_gene: TRBJ2-3; abundance: NA; d_gene: TRBD2; v_gene: TRBV20-1; CDR3nt: TGCAGTGCTGGGGGACTAGCGGAGAAACTGCGTAGCACAGATACGCAGTATTTT; CDR3aa: CSAGGLAEKLRSTDTQYF
j_gene: TRBJ2-7; abundance: many; d_gene: TRBD1; v_gene: TRBV7-2; CDR3nt: TGTGCCAGCAGCGTAATGACAGGGAGCTCCTACGAGCAGTACTTC; CDR3aa: CASSVMTGSSYEQYF
j_gene: TRBJ1-2; abundance: NA; d_gene: TRBD1; v_gene: TRBV2; CDR3nt: TGTGCCAGCAGTCCGGGACAGGGTATAGGCTACACCTTC; CDR3aa: CASSPGQGIGYTF
j_gene: TRBJ2-3; abundance: few; d_gene: NA; v_gene: TRBV18; CDR3nt: TGTGCCAGCTCTCCCGAACTGGGAGGCATGGGGGATACGCAGTATTTT; CDR3aa: CASSPELGGMGDTQYF
j_gene: TRBJ2-3; abundance: many; d_gene: TRBD2; v_gene: TRBV5-6; CDR3nt: TGTGCCAGCAGCCTAGCGGGAATGGGCACAGATACGCAGTATTTT; CDR3aa: CASSLAGMGTDTQYF
j_gene: TRBJ2-7; abundance: few; d_gene: NA; v_gene: TRBV5-1; CDR3nt: TGCGCCAGCAGCTTGGATGGGGCGCTATACGAGCAGTACTTC; CDR3aa: CASSLDGALYEQYF
j_gene: TRBJ2-3; abundance: few; d_gene: NA; v_gene: TRBV7-9; CDR3nt: TGTGCCAGCAGCACGGCGGGGGCGCTTAGCACAGATACGCAGTATTTT; CDR3aa: CASSTAGALSTDTQYF
j_gene: TRBJ2-1; abundance: many; d_gene: TRBD2; v_gene: TRBV5-5; CDR3nt: TGTGCCAGCAGCTCGACCAGCGGGAGGGTGAATGAGCAGTTCTTC; CDR3aa: CASSSTSGRVNEQFF
j_gene: TRBJ2-1; abundance: few; d_gene: TRBD2; v_gene: TRBV5-4; CDR3nt: TGTGCCAGCAGCTTGGGACTAGCGGGGGCTTACAATGAGCAGTTCTTC; CDR3aa: CASSLGLAGAYNEQFF
j_gene: TRBJ2-5; abundance: many; d_gene: NA; v_gene: TRBV6-5; CDR3nt: TGTGCCAGCAGTTACTCGATCCGGAGGCAAGAGACCCAGTACTTC; CDR3aa: CASSYSIRRQETQYF
j_gene: TRBJ1-1; abundance: NA; d_gene: NA; v_gene: TRBV3-1; CDR3nt: TGTGCCAGCAGCCAAGATCAGGCAGGGAACACTGAAGCTTTCTTT; CDR3aa: CASSQDQAGNTEAFF
j_gene: TRBJ2-5; abundance: NA; d_gene: TRBD2; v_gene: TRBV10-3; CDR3nt: TGTGCCATCAGTGAACTAGCGGGGGATCTCGGGGCCCAGTACTTC; CDR3aa: CAISELAGDLGAQYF
j_gene: TRBJ2-3; abundance: NA; d_gene: NA; v_gene: TRBV6-2/TRBV6-3; CDR3nt: TGTGCCAGCACAAATGGGGATACGCAGTATTTT; CDR3aa: CASTNGDTQYF
j_gene: TRBJ2-1; abundance: NA; d_gene: NA; v_gene: TRBV2; CDR3nt: TGTGCCAGCAGTGAACGACGGAGAAGTGTACACAATGAGCAGTTCTTC; CDR3aa: CASSERRRSVHNEQFF
j_gene: TRBJ2-5; abundance: NA; d_gene: NA; v_gene: TRBV24-1; CDR3nt: TGTGCCACCAGTGATCGGGGGGCAGGACAAGAGACCCAGTACTTC; CDR3aa: CATSDRGAGQETQYF
j_gene: TRBJ2-7; abundance: many; d_gene: NA; v_gene: TRBV20-1; CDR3nt: TGCAGGGGGGACTTCAACTACGAGCAGTACTTC; CDR3aa: CRGDFNYEQYF
j_gene: TRBJ2-7; abundance: NA; d_gene: NA; v_gene: TRBV30; CDR3nt: TGTGCCTGGACCCTTCGTTCCGGGATGAGCTCCTACGAGCAGTACTTC; CDR3aa: CAWTLRSGMSSYEQYF
j_gene: TRBJ2-7; abundance: few; d_gene: NA; v_gene: TRBV30; CDR3nt: TGTGCCTGGAGTGTGGAGGGGAAGACCTACGAGCAGTACTTC; CDR3aa: CAWSVEGKTYEQYF
j_gene: TRBJ2-7; abundance: NA; d_gene: NA; v_gene: TRBV6-1; CDR3nt: TGTGCCAGCAGTGGTCAAAGCACCCTTTACGAGCAGTACTTC; CDR3aa: CASSGQSTLYEQYF
j_gene: TRBJ2-5; abundance: many; d_gene: TRBD2; v_gene: TRBV7-9; CDR3nt: TGTGCCAGCAGCAAGGGACTAGCGGGAGTTGAGACCCAGTACTTC; CDR3aa: CASSKGLAGVETQYF
j_gene: TRBJ1-2; abundance: few; d_gene: NA; v_gene: TRBV28; CDR3nt: TGTGCCAGCAGCCATCCCCCATTCGCGGACTACGCTAACTATGGCTACACCTTC; CDR3aa: CASSHPPFADYANYGYTF
j_gene: TRBJ1-1; abundance: few; d_gene: TRBD1; v_gene: TRBV20-1; CDR3nt: TGCAGTGGTACTCAGGGGGCAAACACTGAAGCTTTCTTT; CDR3aa: CSGTQGANTEAFF
j_gene: TRBJ2-3; abundance: few; d_gene: NA; v_gene: TRBV20-1; CDR3nt: TGCAGTGCCCCTTTACCAGATACGCAGTATTTT; CDR3aa: CSAPLPDTQYF
j_gene: TRBJ2-3; abundance: few; d_gene: TRBD2; v_gene: TRBV2; CDR3nt: TGTGCCAGCTGCCGACTAGCGGGAGGCGTAGATACGCAGTATTTT; CDR3aa: CASCRLAGGVDTQYF